The T cell receptor (beta chain) described here comes from a study of blood T cell repertoires in COVID-19 (dated by TCRdb to the early 2020s). Turning to the overall study: Samples from collaborators originated in the United States, Italy and Spain and spanned both the acute and convalescent phases of COVID-19. The material from the prospective study consisted of cDNA or gDNA derived from T cells, B-cell-depleted T cells, or PBMCs. The sample metadata nearly always contained a de-identified subject ID, COVID-19 status, age in years and sex. The samples were drawn from two sources: the first 160 participants of the ongoing ImmuneRACE study, and 1,254 subjects contributed by 6 global collaborators. Deeply sampled blood TCRbeta repertoires from subjects exposed to, actively infected with, or recovered from COVID-19 were included in the dataset. The repertoires were made available in a free public database intended to serve as a resource for research on the immune response to SARS-CoV-2. HLA class I and class II types, where available, came from metadata supplied by the sample provider rather than from assay-based typing.

On the study overall, not on this receptor specifically: Clinical and demographic metadata were provided uncurated, with the amount varying by source and participant.

TCRbeta CDR3 regions were amplified from genomic DNA by means of the immunoSEQ Assay, a bias-controlled multiplex PCR. The original methods were these. The number of nucleated cells in each sample was estimated from the amplification of reference gene primers within the assay. To quantify the absolute abundance of each unique TCRbeta CDR3 rearrangement, sequence reads were collapsed and filtered. For each sample, productive Simpson clonality was calculated by taking the square root of Simpson's diversity index across productive rearrangements. TCRdb stores this immuneACCESS table with in-frame sequences only. Part of the clones is absent; in the studies checked, under half of the shortfall reflects unresolved V genes, and no reason is known for the rest. V and J calls and clone size are as listed in that table; D and trimming were resolved from the DNA. Here the sample has more than 250,000 clones; over 75% occur a single time. 1% of the sample rests with the top ten.

Collaborating institutions collected whole blood in K2EDTA tubes following their own protocols. For TCRbeta analysis, collaborators shipped samples as frozen whole blood, isolated PBMCs, or DNA extracted from either of those sample types. A single count supports this clone. Its antigen is currently not known. Per-base quality was not reported, and no clone a single base away is much larger than it. From its cysteine to its phenylalanine, the CDR3 spans 17 amino acids. The CDR3 DNA has 51 bases and is translated from base 1. Trimming takes 4 bases from V and 1 base from J, and the germline ends sit 21 bases apart. The germline V gene sets CDR1 to SQVTM and CDR2 to ANQGSEA.

The sample was peripheral blood. The chain was built from TRBV29-1 and TRBJ2-3; TRBD1 is perhaps the D gene, given 5 matching bases. This clonotype was sampled from a middle-aged man with active or convalescent COVID-19. The sequence in DNA is TGCAGCGTTGTAGACACAGGCGCGATTAGGGGCACAGATACGCAGTATTTT. Its amino acids are CSVVDTGAIRGTDTQYF.